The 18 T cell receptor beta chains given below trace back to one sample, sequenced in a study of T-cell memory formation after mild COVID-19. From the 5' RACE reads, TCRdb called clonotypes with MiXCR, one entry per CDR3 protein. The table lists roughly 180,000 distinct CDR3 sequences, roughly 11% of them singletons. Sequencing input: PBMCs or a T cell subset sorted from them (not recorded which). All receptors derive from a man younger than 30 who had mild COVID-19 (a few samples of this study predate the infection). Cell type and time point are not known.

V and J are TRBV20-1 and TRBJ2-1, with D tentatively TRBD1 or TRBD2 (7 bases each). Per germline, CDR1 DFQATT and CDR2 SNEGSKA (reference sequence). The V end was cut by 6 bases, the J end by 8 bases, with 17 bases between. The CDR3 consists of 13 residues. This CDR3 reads CSAIVQGRDEQFF. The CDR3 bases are TGCAGTGCCATAGTACAGGGGAGGGATGAGCAGTTCTTC.

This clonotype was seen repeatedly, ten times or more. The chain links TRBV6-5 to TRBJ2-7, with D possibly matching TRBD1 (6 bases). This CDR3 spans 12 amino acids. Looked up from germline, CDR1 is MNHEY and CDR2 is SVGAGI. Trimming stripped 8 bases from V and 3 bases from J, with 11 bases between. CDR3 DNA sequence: TGTGCCAGCCCTATCAGGGGCTACGAGCAGTACGTC. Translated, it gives CASPIRGYEQYV.

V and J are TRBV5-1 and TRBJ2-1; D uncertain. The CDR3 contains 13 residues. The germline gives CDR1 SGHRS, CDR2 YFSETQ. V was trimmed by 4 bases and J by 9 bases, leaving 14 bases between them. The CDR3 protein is CASSTERLGEQFF. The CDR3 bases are TGCGCCAGCAGCACGGAGAGACTGGGTGAGCAGTTCTTC.

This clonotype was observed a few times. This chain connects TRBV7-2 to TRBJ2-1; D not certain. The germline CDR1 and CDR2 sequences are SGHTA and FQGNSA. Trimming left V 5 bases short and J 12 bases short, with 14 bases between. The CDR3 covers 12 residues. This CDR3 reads CASSGRATGQFF. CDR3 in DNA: TGTGCCAGCAGCGGCCGGGCCACCGGGCAGTTCTTC.

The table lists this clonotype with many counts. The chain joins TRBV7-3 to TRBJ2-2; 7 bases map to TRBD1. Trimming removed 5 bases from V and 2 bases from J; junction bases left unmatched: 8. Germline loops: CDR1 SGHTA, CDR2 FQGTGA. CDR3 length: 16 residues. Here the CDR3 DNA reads TGTGCCAGCAGCCTCGGACAGGTCTCTAACACCGGGGAGCTGTTTTTT. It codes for CASSLGQVSNTGELFF. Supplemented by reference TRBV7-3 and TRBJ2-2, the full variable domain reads GAGVSQTPSNKVTEKGKYVELRCDPISGHTALYWYRQSLGQGPEFLIYFQGTGAADDSGLPNDRFFAVRPEGSVSTLKIQRTERGDSAVYLCASSLGQVSNTGELFFGEGSRLTVL.

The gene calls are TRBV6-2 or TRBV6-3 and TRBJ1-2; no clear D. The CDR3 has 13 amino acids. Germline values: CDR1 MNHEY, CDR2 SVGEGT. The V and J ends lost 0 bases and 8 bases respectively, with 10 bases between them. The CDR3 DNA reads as TGTGCCAGCAGTTACTCGCCCGGGTTCGGCTACACCTTC. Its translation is CASSYSPGFGYTF.

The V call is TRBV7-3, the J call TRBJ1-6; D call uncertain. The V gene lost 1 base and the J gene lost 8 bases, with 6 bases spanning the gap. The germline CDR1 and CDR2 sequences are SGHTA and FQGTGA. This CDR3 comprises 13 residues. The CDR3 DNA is TGTGCCAGCAGCTTAATGGCCTATTCACCCCTCCACTTT. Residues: CASSLMAYSPLHF.

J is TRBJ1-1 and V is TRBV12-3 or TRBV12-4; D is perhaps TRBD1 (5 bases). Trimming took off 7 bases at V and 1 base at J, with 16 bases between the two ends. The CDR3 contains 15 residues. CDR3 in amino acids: CASKPAQGGNTEAFF. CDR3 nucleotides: TGTGCCAGCAAACCGGCCCAGGGCGGGAACACTGAAGCTTTCTTT.

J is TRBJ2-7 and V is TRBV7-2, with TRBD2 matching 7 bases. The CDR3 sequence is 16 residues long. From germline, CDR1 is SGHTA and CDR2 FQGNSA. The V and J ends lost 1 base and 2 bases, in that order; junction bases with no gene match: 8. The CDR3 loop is CASSLGGGGNTYEQYF. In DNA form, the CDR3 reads TGTGCCAGCAGCTTAGGGGGGGGAGGGAATACCTACGAGCAGTACTTC.

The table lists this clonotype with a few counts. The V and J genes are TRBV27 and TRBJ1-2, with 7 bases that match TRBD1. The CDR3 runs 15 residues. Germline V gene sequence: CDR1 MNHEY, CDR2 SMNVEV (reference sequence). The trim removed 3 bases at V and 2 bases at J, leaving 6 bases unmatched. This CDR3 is CASSFKGALNYGYTF. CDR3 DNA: TGTGCCAGCAGTTTTAAGGGGGCACTCAACTATGGCTACACCTTC.

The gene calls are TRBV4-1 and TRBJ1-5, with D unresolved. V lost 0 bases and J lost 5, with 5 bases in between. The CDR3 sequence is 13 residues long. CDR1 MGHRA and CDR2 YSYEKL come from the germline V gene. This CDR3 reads CASSQDIDQPQHF. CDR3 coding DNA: TGCGCCAGCAGCCAAGATATAGATCAGCCCCAGCATTTT.

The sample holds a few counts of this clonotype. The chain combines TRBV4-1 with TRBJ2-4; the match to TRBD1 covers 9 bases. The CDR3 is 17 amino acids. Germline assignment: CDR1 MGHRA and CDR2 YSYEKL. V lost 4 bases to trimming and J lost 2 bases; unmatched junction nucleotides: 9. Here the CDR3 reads CASSRGQGFATKNIQYF. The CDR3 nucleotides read TGCGCCAGCAGCCGCGGACAGGGGTTCGCAACCAAAAACATTCAGTACTTC.

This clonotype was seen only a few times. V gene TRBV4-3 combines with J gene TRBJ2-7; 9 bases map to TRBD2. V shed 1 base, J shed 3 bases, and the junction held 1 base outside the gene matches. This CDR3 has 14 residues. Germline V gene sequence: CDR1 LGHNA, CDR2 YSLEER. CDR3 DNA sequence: TGCGCCAGCAGCCAAGGGCGGGAGGGCTACGAGCAGTACTTC. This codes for CASSQGREGYEQYF.

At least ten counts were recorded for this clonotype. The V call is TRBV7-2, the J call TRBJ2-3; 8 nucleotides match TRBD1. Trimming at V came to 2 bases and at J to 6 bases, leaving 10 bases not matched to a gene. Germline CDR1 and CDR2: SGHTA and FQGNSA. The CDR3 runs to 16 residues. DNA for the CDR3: TGTGCCAGCAGCTTACGGTGGGGACAGGCTTTGGATACGCAGTATTTT. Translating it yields CASSLRWGQALDTQYF.

CDR3: CASSQGPGVTGELFF. Written as DNA, the CDR3 is TGCGCCAGCAGCCAAGGTCCAGGGGTAACCGGGGAGCTGTTTTTT. V and J are TRBV4-3 and TRBJ2-2, with a possible D match to TRBD1 (6 bases). Germline V CDR1 and CDR2: LGHNA, YSLEER. The CDR3 consists of 15 residues. V was pared by 1 base and J by 5 bases, with 11 bases between.

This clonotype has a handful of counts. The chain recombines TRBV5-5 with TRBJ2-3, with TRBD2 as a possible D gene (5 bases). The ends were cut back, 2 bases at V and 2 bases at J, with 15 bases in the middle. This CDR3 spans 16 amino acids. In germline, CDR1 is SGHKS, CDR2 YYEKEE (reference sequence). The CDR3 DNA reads TGTGCCAGCAGCTTAGCGGCTGTATCCCTCACAGATACGCAGTATTTT. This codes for CASSLAAVSLTDTQYF.

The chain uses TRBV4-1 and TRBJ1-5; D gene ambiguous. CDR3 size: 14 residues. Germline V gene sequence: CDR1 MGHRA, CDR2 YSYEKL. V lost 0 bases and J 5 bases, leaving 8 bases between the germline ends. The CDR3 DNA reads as TGCGCCAGCAGCCAAGATCCAGACCATCAGCCCCAGCATTTT. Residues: CASSQDPDHQPQHF.

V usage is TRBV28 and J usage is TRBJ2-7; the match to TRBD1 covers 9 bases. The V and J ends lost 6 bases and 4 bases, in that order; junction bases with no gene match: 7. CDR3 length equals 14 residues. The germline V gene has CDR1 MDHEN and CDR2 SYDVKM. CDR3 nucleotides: TGTGCCAGCAGCACGGGACAGGGCCCATACGAGCAGTACGTC. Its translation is CASSTGQGPYEQYV.